These T cell receptor beta chains were read from a single sample in a study of response to subunit inactivated influenza vaccine. MiXCR, applied by TCRdb to the RT-PCR reads, yields one record per CDR3 protein. The sample shows more than 450,000 distinct CDR3 sequences, approximately 12% of them seen only once. The starting material was PBMCs from blood, obtained on the day of vaccination. These receptors originate from a man aged 45-65 years who received an inactivated influenza vaccine. CDR3s include the opening cysteine and the closing phenylalanine or tryptophan. Each record gives: J gene, D gene, V gene, clone size, CDR3 DNA, CDR3 protein. A D gene is named only where the DNA matches it firmly. Not all rows give a size; the values are once, few, many and, for expanded clones, a class.

TRBJ1-6 TRBD1 TRBV10-3 many TGTGCCATCAGTTCCTCCTCCGACAGGGATTCACCCCTCCACTTT CAISSSSDRDSPLHF
TRBJ2-1 NA TRBV3-1 few TGTGCCAGCAGCCAACGGTCCCTGAGCGCTAATGAGCAGTTCTTC CASSQRSLSANEQFF
TRBJ1-5 TRBD1 TRBV2 NA TGTGCCGGGACAGGGGCTAGCAATCAGCCCCAGCATTTT CAGTGASNQPQHF
TRBJ2-3 NA TRBV7-3 few TGTGCCAGCAGCCCCACGGGGGTAGAGACAGATACGCAGTATTTT CASSPTGVETDTQYF
TRBJ1-1 NA TRBV20-1 few TGCAGTGCACTACCCGCCCTCGGGGGCGCTAACTATGAAGCTTTCTTT CSALPALGGANYEAFF
TRBJ2-1 TRBD2 TRBV9 NA TGTGCCAGCGGAGCGGGGGGACCTACGTTCAATGAGCAGTTCTTC CASGAGGPTFNEQFF
TRBJ2-5 TRBD1 TRBV7-2 few TGTGCCAGCAGCTTCTCGGACAGGGGGCGGGGAGAGACCCAGTACTTC CASSFSDRGRGETQYF
TRBJ2-1 TRBD2 TRBV29-1 NA TGCAGCGTTGCCAGGCTAGCGGGAAATGAGCAGTTCTTC CSVARLAGNEQFF
TRBJ2-3 TRBD2 TRBV27 few TGTGCCAGCAGTTTCGATAGCGGGGAGAGCACAGATACGCAGTATTTT CASSFDSGESTDTQYF
TRBJ2-1 TRBD2 TRBV6-2/TRBV6-3 NA TGTGCCAGTCGGACTAGCGGGCCCTACAATGAGCAGTTCTTC CASRTSGPYNEQFF
TRBJ2-3 NA TRBV20-1 few TGCAGTGCTACCAGGGGTTACACAGATACGCAGTATTTT CSATRGYTDTQYF
TRBJ2-3 TRBD1 TRBV5-1 NA TGCGCCAGCAGCCCCCCAACAGGGGTTGGGACAGATACGCAGTATTTT CASSPPTGVGTDTQYF